These 11 T cell receptor beta chains originate from one sample sequenced in a study of T cells in localized non-small cell lung cancer. Produced via immunoSEQ multiplex PCR; TCRdb's table is partial and in-frame only. The data hold 45,000 or so clones, with 81% observed a single time. The source material was peripheral blood mononuclear cells, sampled before any cancer treatment. Receptors were obtained from a man between 40 and 70 years old with stage III lung adenocarcinoma.

The chain is built from TRBV6-1 and TRBJ2-3; D uncertain. The V end lost 6 bases, the J end lost 9 bases, and 10 bases lay between the germline ends. The CDR3 totals 11 residues. Germline-derived CDR1 and CDR2 are MNHNS and SASEGT. The CDR3 DNA reads TGTGCCAGCAGGCTGGGTCAGACGCAGTATTTT. This translates into CASRLGQTQYF.

CDR3 sequence (DNA): TGTGCCAGCAGCCGGGGACTAGCGGGGGAAGTGGGGCAGTTCTTC. This sequence encodes CASSRGLAGEVGQFF. The V and J genes are TRBV13 and TRBJ2-1; 14 bases are a match to TRBD2. This CDR3 is 15 amino acids long. Germline V gene sequence: CDR1 PRHDT, CDR2 FYEKMQ (reference sequence). The junction had 9 bases not matched to a gene; V was cut back by 5 bases and J by 12 bases.

The chain couples TRBV5-8 to TRBJ2-3; 15 nucleotides match TRBD2. V was clipped by 4 bases and J by 4 bases; unmatched bases: 13. The CDR3 covers 19 residues. CDR1 SGHTS and CDR2 YDEGEE come from the germline V gene. CDR3 sequence (DNA): TGTGCCAGCAGCCAAAAGGCGGGGACTAGCGGGGGGTTGGCAGATACGCAGTATTTT. Its protein is CASSQKAGTSGGLADTQYF.

The CDR3 loop is CAWSMGQRDSPLHF. The CDR3 DNA is TGTGCCTGGAGTATGGGACAGAGGGATTCACCCCTCCACTTT. J is TRBJ1-6 and V is TRBV30; 7 positions match TRBD1. This CDR3 is built from 14 residues. V gave up 2 bases and J gave up 8 bases; unmatched junction bases: 6. CDR1 and CDR2 (germline): GTSNPN, SVGIG (reference sequence).

This rearrangement joins TRBV2 to TRBJ2-5; D is ambiguous. CDR3 length: 15 residues. V lost 5 bases to trimming and J lost 3 bases, with 16 bases between them. Per the germline V gene, CDR1 is SNHLY and CDR2 is FYNNEI. The CDR3 DNA sequence: TGTGCCAGCAGTTCATACTACCCCGACAAAGAGACCCAGTACTTC. Protein sequence: CASSSYYPDKETQYF.

This clone appeared once. The same CDR3 arises from other DNA sequences in this sample as well. V gene TRBV6-1 combines with J gene TRBJ2-7; possibly TRBD1 or TRBD2 for D (6 bases each). The germline V gene encodes CDR1 MNHNS and CDR2 SASEGT. V lost 0 bases to trimming and J lost 2 bases, with 8 bases between them. The CDR3 totals 14 residues. CDR3 coding DNA: TGTGCCAGCAGTGAAGCGGGGGGCCCCTACGAGCAGTACTTC. As protein: CASSEAGGPYEQYF.

CDR3 coding DNA: TGTGCCAGTAGTGTATACTCGAACACCGGGGAGCTGTTTTTT. It codes for CASSVYSNTGELFF. V and J are TRBV19 and TRBJ2-2; unclear D gene. V gave up 5 bases and J gave up 0 bases, with 7 bases separating them. The length of the CDR3 is 14 residues. Germline-derived CDR1 and CDR2 are LNHDA and SQIVND (reference sequence).

The V gene is TRBV10-3, the J gene TRBJ2-3, with a possible D match to TRBD1 (5 bases). This CDR3 region has 15 residues. Trimming pared 9 bases from V and 2 bases from J, leaving 18 bases between. The germline V gene has CDR1 ENHRY and CDR2 SYGVKD. CDR3 sequence reads: CAIRVGAAYTDTQYF. CDR3 DNA: TGTGCCATTCGCGTTGGGGCCGCTTACACAGATACGCAGTATTTT.

The chain has TRBV18 and TRBJ2-2; unclear D gene. Germline V lookup: CDR1 KGHSH, CDR2 LQKENI. V gave up 4 bases and J gave up 4 bases, with 13 bases separating them. The CDR3 covers 15 residues. This CDR3 is CASSLSTTATGELFF. CDR3 bases: TGTGCCAGCTCACTCTCGACCACAGCCACCGGGGAGCTGTTTTTT. The variable domain in full, with the rest retrieved from reference TRBV18 and TRBJ2-2, is NAGVMQNPRHLVRRRGQEARLRCSPMKGHSHVYWYRQLPEEGLKFMVYLQKENIIDESGMPKERFSAEFPKEGPSILRIQQVVRGDSAAYFCASSLSTTATGELFFGEGSRLTVL.

This clone has only a few counts. The chain combines TRBV10-2 with TRBJ2-5, with TRBD1 matching over 10 bases. The CDR3 spans 14 residues. The J segment lost 7 bases and the V segment lost 6 bases, leaving 8 bases of the junction unmatched. The germline CDR1 and CDR2 sequences are WSHSY and SAAADI. The CDR3 DNA reads TGCGCCAGCAGCCCCGACAGGGGGCGGGGGACCCAGTACTTC. It translates to CASSPDRGRGTQYF.

This sequence joins TRBV9 and TRBJ2-7; 8 positions agree with TRBD2. Per germline, CDR1 SGDLS and CDR2 YYNGEE. There are 14 residues in the CDR3. V was pared by 4 bases and J by 6 bases, with 9 bases of the junction left unmatched. CDR3 amino acids: CASSPRPGTSEQYF. The CDR3 DNA reads as TGTGCCAGCAGCCCACGTCCCGGGACTAGCGAGCAGTACTTC.